This entry features one TCR beta chain sequence. Its target antigen remains unknown. The CDR3 holds 17 amino acids from the cysteine to the phenylalanine. Only the CDR3 DNA stays, 51 bases, in frame from base 1. The germline V gene encodes CDR1 SGHVS and CDR2 FNYEAQ. From V the trimming removes 0 bases and from J it removes 9 bases, while the gene matches leave 10 bases of the junction unaccounted for. The sample comes from a study of cytomegalovirus exposure and HLA in healthy donors (dated by TCRdb to the late 2010s). Study-level background: An earlier analysis of approximately 640 of the donors reported 250 to 350 Gb of sequence data and roughly 100 million unique TCR beta sequences from some 180 million T cells. An early release that covered 500 to 800 HLA-typed donors contained around 300 gigabases of sequencing data and 70 million to 100 million unique TCR sequences. Of the roughly 400 genotyped donors, over 80% were placed in the genetic ancestry cluster associated with self-reported Caucasian donors. The study was designed to test whether signatures of past pathogen exposure could be identified by cataloging public T cell receptors. The study used immunosequencing to profile the T cell repertoires of approximately 630 subjects and linked those repertoires to cytomegalovirus serostatus. A separate validation cohort of over a hundred different subjects was used in addition to the roughly 640-subject first cohort. The study combined high-throughput TCR immunosequencing, statistical association of individual TCRs with disease status, and machine learning to predict cytomegalovirus infection status. In a later analysis, previously published TCR beta repertoires from 666 donors were re-analyzed and high-resolution HLA genotyping was added so that TCR occurrence patterns could be studied. Rather than using new phenotypic data, the later analysis identified candidate immune exposures from TCR beta sequences and from how often those sequences occurred across donors. In an earlier analysis of roughly 580 of the donors, high-throughput TCR beta sequencing was used to judge whether each TCR beta V gene segment behaved as functional or pseudogenic. Alongside the repertoire data, information on donor age, sex, ethnicity and CMV serostatus was compiled. A later genetic analysis used genome-wide SNP genotypes for about 60% of the roughly 670 donors, treating that subset as a discovery cohort. All discovery cohort repertoires had been generated using a single sequencing platform. Both class I and class II loci were covered by HLA typing, at four-digit resolution. Typing coverage differed by locus: A, B, C, DRB1 and DQB1 were typed in about 620-640 donors, DQA1 in 500 to 550, DPA1 in roughly 590, and DPB1 in about 450. Because of strong linkage in the cohort, five DR-DQ haplotypes were treated as single units for association and clustering. On average, roughly 240,000 unique TCR beta nucleotide sequences were sequenced per donor among about 400 genotyped donors of the cohort, with roughly 18% of those sequences being non-productive. What the study reported, not specific to this receptor: V-gene and J-gene trimming of TCR beta chains was associated with a missense DCLRE1C variant in a later genetic analysis, and the association was replicated in an independent cohort. In vitro tests confirmed that a few of the cytomegalovirus-associated TCR beta chains recognize cytomegalovirus antigens. The study gave a list of around 170 TCR beta chains associated with cytomegalovirus. When HLA alleles, especially DR and DQ, strongly co-occurred, attributing TCR associations to individual alleles was difficult. Correlated functional status among segregating V segments might be attributable to linkage disequilibrium, but an unknown experimental factor could not be ruled out. CMV serostatus was the only immune exposure information available for the cohort. In an earlier analysis of some 500 of the donors, most TCR beta V segments were observed in productive rearrangements about 87% or about 30% of the time, broadly matching IMGT annotations. Presence/absence analyses assumed roughly uniform sequencing depth across donors, an assumption that may not hold. The earlier analysis of 587 of the donors excluded over 15 rarely observed V segments, including chromosome 9 orphons, because counts were too low. The 87-base-pair reads could not distinguish some IMGT-functional V segments, including TRBV6-2 and TRBV6-3, so those segments were excluded. Because HLA typing was unavailable for some donors at each locus, only the typed subset was used in association tests. A further reported finding was that TCR beta sequences accurately predicted the HLA-A and HLA-B alleles for most subjects in the first cohort. The classifier was reported to diagnose cytomegalovirus status with high specificity and sensitivity in both the original and validation cohorts. In a later analysis, some 18,000 TCR beta sequences were associated with specific HLA alleles at a false discovery rate of 0.05. Only TCR beta chains were sequenced in this cohort, and the absence of alpha or paired-chain data limited detectable features. A later genetic analysis reported fewer N-insertions in productive TCRs among donors in an Asian-associated ancestry cluster than the roughly 700-donor mean. The sequencing pipeline was judged likely to have produced a cluster of highly shared sequence variants as a technical artifact. In a later analysis, the rate of TCR association differed among HLA loci, with DRB1 alleles having the most associated TCRs and HLA-C alleles having the fewest. Several of the top co-occurrence clusters appeared to be linked to parvovirus B19, influenza, CMV and Epstein-Barr virus, according to a later analysis. A later analysis found that HLA-associated TCR beta chains were more clonally expanded and had lower generation probabilities than equally common non-associated chains. While some public TCRs were present in many individuals, most TCR sequences turned up only very rarely across donors. The authors suggested that the approach could potentially be extended to other disease states and immunological phenotypes. Most CMV-associated TCR beta chains appeared to be HLA-restricted in a later analysis, and the HLA associations seemed to be driven largely by CMV exposure.

The cohort consisted of 600 to 700 healthy bone marrow donors. At the time of sampling, every cohort member was nominally healthy, though immune exposures that went unrecorded were likely present. The donor tested CMV seropositive, placing the donor among the roughly 300 seropositive members of the cohort. A peripheral blood sample was provided by each donor, and peripheral blood mononuclear cells were used for TCR beta sequencing. Genomic DNA extraction from the blood cell samples was performed with the Qiagen DNeasy Blood Extraction Kit. Library prep was done by the immunoSEQ multiplex PCR assay. The multiplex PCR relied on a mix of 60 forward primers for TCR Vbeta segments and 13 reverse primers for TCR Jbeta segments. The CDR3 region of rearranged TCR beta genes was amplified from genomic DNA by a multiplex PCR assay. Amplified TCR beta libraries were sequenced as 87-base-pair reads on the Illumina HiSeq System. In the paper's pipeline: In a later analysis, some 80 million unique TCR beta chains were counted across the roughly 700 repertoires, and around 10 million of these chains were shared by at least two donors. Raw reads were error-corrected and collapsed into unique sequences by a nearest-neighbor algorithm in which closely related sequences were merged to remove PCR and sequencing errors. V, D and J gene segments were assigned by aligning CDR3 sequences to IMGT reference sequences. Each retained sequence needed at least a six-nucleotide match to both a V gene segment and a J gene segment. Rearrangements were called productive when the CDR3 lacked stop codons and stayed in frame with V and J; all others were non-productive. Following IMGT convention, CDR3 was defined as the stretch from the second conserved V-encoded cysteine up to the conserved J-encoded phenylalanine. Sequences without an unambiguous match to a single V gene segment were excluded from the earlier analysis of over 500 of the donors. An earlier analysis of about 600 of the donors called V segments functional above 56.7% productive rearrangements and segregating when the between-donor standard deviation exceeded 5%. A statistical classification framework was built to diagnose cytomegalovirus status from the catalog of TCR beta chain sequences. In a later analysis, V and J genes were assigned by comparing TCR nucleotide sequences against IMGT/GENE-DB human TR gene sequences. The TCRdist pipeline was used in a later analysis to assign CDR3 sequences and most-parsimonious VDJ recombination scenarios. A later analysis defined each TCR beta chain by its CDR3 amino acid sequence plus V-gene family, and excluded reads lacking a unique V-gene family. In a later analysis, 500 to 650 highly shared, low-generation-probability nucleotide sequences were removed to address suspected cross-contamination and a sequencing artifact. For each public chain, a later analysis derived a clonal expansion index from normalized ranks of inferred template counts within each repertoire. In a later analysis, generation probabilities were computed with a VDJ recombination model fitted to out-of-frame rearrangements, and the resulting probabilities were checked against IGoR. In a later analysis, hypergeometric tests were used to score TCR-TCR, TCR-HLA and TCR-CMV co-occurrence, with a repertoire-size bias correction applied to TCR pairs. In a later analysis, false discovery rates were estimated by permuting HLA or CMV assignments 20 times. A later analysis grouped co-occurring TCRs with DBSCAN, adding TCRdist sequence similarity when clustering within HLA-allele-positive subsets. Repertoires with fewer than 30,000 or more than 120,000 public chains, plus five repertoires with anomalous nucleotide sharing, were excluded from co-occurrence clustering. Here the immuneACCESS table is served through TCRdb, limited to in-frame sequences with V and J called. Missing clones are a known gap in these copies; in checked studies unresolved V genes cover under half, and the rest lacks a known reason. V and J calls and clone size are those listed in that table; D and trimming were worked out from the DNA. The sample has approximately 170,000 clones on record. The top ten constitute 0.79% of the sample.

Input material: PBMCs. The TCR was taken from a woman under 30 in good health and CMV-seropositive. The rearranged segments are TRBV7-6 and TRBJ2-1; 11 bases in the junction line up with TRBD2. The DNA is TGTGCCAGCAGCTTAGCGCTTGAACTAGCGGGAGAGGGTGAGCAGTTCTTC. It is translated as CASSLALELAGEGEQFF.